Reported below is one T cell receptor (beta chain). With V trimmed by 5 bases and J by 5 bases, 7 bases remained unmatched. Looked up from germline, CDR1 is SEHNR and CDR2 is FQNEAQ (reference sequence). The CDR3 extends over 14 amino acids. Original data processing: Amplification with reference gene primers provided the estimates of nucleated cell counts. Profiling relied on immunoSEQ multiplex PCR, and the TCRdb table lists in-frame clones only, not all of them. D and trimming were read from the DNA, whereas the V and J calls and clone size are those reported in that table. The data show under 140,000 clones, roughly four fifths seen once. These data are taken from a study of blood T cell repertoires in COVID-19. The wider study: Samples representing acute and convalescent COVID-19 were sourced from the United States, Italy and Spain. The analysed material was cDNA or gDNA that came from T cells, B-cell-depleted T cells, or PBMCs.

The chain carries TRBV7-9 and TRBJ1-1; TRBD1 matches at 8 bases. The source material was peripheral blood. This receptor was obtained from a woman between 55 and 75 years old with acute or convalescent COVID-19. CDR3 region: CASSRTGGRTEAFF. CDR3 DNA: TGTGCCAGCAGCCGAACAGGGGGTAGGACTGAAGCTTTCTTT.